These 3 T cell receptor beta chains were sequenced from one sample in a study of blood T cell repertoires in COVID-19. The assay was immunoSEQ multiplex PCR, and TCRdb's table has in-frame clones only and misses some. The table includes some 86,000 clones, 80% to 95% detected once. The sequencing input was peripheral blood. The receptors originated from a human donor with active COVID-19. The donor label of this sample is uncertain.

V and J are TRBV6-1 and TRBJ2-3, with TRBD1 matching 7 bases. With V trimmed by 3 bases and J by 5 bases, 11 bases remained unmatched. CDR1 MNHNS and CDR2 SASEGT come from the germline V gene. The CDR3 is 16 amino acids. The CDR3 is CASSEGWQGERDTQYF. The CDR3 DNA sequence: TGTGCCAGCAGTGAGGGGTGGCAGGGGGAACGAGATACGCAGTATTTT.

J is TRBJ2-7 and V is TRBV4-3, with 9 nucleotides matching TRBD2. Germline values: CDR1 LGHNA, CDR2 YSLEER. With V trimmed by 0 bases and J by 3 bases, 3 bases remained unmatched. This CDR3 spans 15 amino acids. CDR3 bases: TGCGCCAGCAGCCAAGATCGTAGCGGGAGCTACGAGCAGTACTTC. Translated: CASSQDRSGSYEQYF.

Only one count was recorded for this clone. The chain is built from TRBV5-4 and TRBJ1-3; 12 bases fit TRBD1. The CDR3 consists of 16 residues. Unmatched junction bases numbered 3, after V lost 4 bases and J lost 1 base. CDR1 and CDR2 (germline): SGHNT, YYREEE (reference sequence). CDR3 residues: CASSRDRGRSGNTIYF. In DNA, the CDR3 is TGTGCCAGCAGCCGGGACAGGGGGCGATCTGGAAACACCATATATTTT.